This T cell receptor (beta chain) appears in the sequencing data of a study of shared clonotypes between healthy human individuals. The wider study: The donor pool was made up of two women and a few men aged 18 to 49. Findings and caveats of the study: Non-shared clonotypes displayed generation probabilities falling below those of clonotypes present in all four donors.

This CDR3 region has 13 residues. Germline values: CDR1 SNHLY, CDR2 FYNNEI. Deletions cut 7 bases from V and 13 bases from J, with 19 bases between. Donors were healthy HIV-negative adults without recently reported acute infections or vaccinations. As to this clone: The antigen remains unidentified.

This table comes from immunoSEQ multiplex PCR, and its TCRdb copy is limited to in-frame clones, with some not included. The sample shows about 600,000 clones, about 96% of them seen only once. The J gene is TRBJ2-2, the V gene TRBV2; TRBD1 is a possible D gene (5 bases). The receptor comes from a woman aged 25-40 years in good health. Sequenced material: naive CD4+ T cells sorted from blood. Subset reported: CD45RA+ positively selected. CDR3 DNA sequence: TGTGCCAGCATAGGTCGGGCAGCCCAGGGGCTGTTTTTT. Translated, it gives CASIGRAAQGLFF.